A selection of T cell receptor beta chains follows, all from one sample in a study of cytomegalovirus exposure and HLA in healthy donors. Produced via immunoSEQ multiplex PCR; TCRdb's table is partial and in-frame only. The sample includes about 130,000 clones, around 77% of them seen just once. The sequenced sample consisted of PBMCs. The source of these receptors is a woman between 50 and 59 years old in good health and CMV-seronegative. CDR3s include the opening cysteine and the closing phenylalanine or tryptophan. The order of the fields is V gene, J gene, CDR3 protein.

TRBV4-3	TRBJ1-5	CASSQEVVGTGGPNQPQHF
TRBV27	TRBJ1-1	CASSPPTGGGQAFF
TRBV5-1	TRBJ1-2	CASSWSSGHYYGYTF
TRBV6-6	TRBJ2-7	CASFYQGGSYEQYF
TRBV7-9	TRBJ1-2	CASSLGTGGNYGYTF
TRBV7-9	TRBJ1-1	CASSARVGGATEAFF
TRBV4-1	TRBJ1-4	CASSPGQGREKLFF
TRBV5-1	TRBJ2-3	CASSYVGGRTDTQYF
TRBV9	TRBJ2-1	CASSYRQGVLNEQFF
TRBV19	TRBJ2-7	CASSKEGTGSSYEQYF
TRBV7-2	TRBJ1-5	CASSLKLSNQPQHF
TRBV13	TRBJ1-5	CANAVQYGVNQPQHF
TRBV27	TRBJ2-2	CASSPGSRLGTGELFF
TRBV28	TRBJ2-5	CASSSPQTQYF
TRBV7-6	TRBJ2-7	CASSSLTGGYEQYF
TRBV5-1	TRBJ1-2	CASSLHTGDYGYTF
TRBV7-9	TRBJ1-1	CASSPSIEAFF
TRBV7-9	TRBJ2-7	CASSLRPKDRGPVHEQYF
TRBV19	TRBJ1-4	CASSMARDNEKLFF
TRBV13	TRBJ2-1	CASSITGYNEQFF
TRBV5-6	TRBJ1-1	CASSFRYTGTEAFF
TRBV28	TRBJ2-2	CASTGVEVRSGELFF
TRBV15	TRBJ2-2	CATSSTSTGVGGELFF
TRBV10-1	TRBJ2-7	CASSESRVNYEQYF
TRBV4-2	TRBJ1-1	CASSRQAFEAFF
TRBV15	TRBJ1-5	CATSRENQPQHF
TRBV18	TRBJ2-3	CASSPRQGGTDTQYF
TRBV28	TRBJ1-1	CASSLSLGQGVFF
TRBV7-8	TRBJ1-1	CASSPGGVVNTEAFF
TRBV6-6	TRBJ1-1	CASSYAGGATAEAFF
TRBV19	TRBJ1-1	CASSISRSLQGEAEAFF
TRBV7-9	TRBJ2-3	CASSLAQGYSRDTQYF
TRBV6-1	TRBJ1-5	CASSEPAGGVGNQPQHF
TRBV7-2	TRBJ1-2	CASSLDRPNYGYTF
TRBV7-9	TRBJ2-7	CASRGTSGDYEQYF
TRBV18	TRBJ1-2	CASSPEARGYTF
TRBV28	TRBJ2-5	CASSWGRVIETQYF
TRBV27	TRBJ2-3	CASSLQTYRPTSTDTQYF
TRBV18	TRBJ2-5	CASAQGYQETQYF
TRBV7-2	TRBJ2-6	CASSLTGGPPSGANVLTF
TRBV5-1	TRBJ2-2	CASSLTGNTGELFF
TRBV19	TRBJ1-1	CAAAGGGAKTGAFF
TRBV25-1	TRBJ2-2	CASSGLGGANTGELFF
TRBV6-1	TRBJ1-4	CASSGRGNEKLFF
TRBV11-3	TRBJ1-1	CASSPFSGGPNTEAFF
TRBV5-4	TRBJ2-1	CASSGNLAGGYNEQFF
TRBV29-1	TRBJ2-2	CSVAGTGSGELFF
TRBV10-3	TRBJ2-7	CAISLGGGYEQYF
TRBV4-3	TRBJ2-5	CASSLEGVQETQYF